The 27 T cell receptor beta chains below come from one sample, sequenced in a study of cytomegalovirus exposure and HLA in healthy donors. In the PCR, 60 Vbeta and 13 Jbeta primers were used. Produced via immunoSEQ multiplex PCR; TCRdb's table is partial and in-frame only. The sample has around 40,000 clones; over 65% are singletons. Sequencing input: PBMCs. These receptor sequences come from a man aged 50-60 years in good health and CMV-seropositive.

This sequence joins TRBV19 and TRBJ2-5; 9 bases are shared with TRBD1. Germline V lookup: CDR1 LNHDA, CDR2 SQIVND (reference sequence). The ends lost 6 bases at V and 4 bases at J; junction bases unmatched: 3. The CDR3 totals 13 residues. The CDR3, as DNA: TGTGCCAGTAGGGGACAGGGTCGAGAGACCCAGTACTTC. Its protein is CASRGQGRETQYF.

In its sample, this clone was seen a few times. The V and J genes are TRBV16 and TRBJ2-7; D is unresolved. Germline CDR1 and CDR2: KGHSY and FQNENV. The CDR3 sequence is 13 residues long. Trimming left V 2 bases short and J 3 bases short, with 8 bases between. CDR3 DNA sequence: TGTGCCAGCAGCCAAGTCCAGAACTACGAGCAGTACTTC. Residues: CASSQVQNYEQYF.

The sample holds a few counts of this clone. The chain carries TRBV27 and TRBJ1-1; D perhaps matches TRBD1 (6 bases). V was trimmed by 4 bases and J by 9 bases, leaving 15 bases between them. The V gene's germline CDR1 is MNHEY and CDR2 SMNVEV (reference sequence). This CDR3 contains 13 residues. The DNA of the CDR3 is TGTGCCAGCAGTTCCACGGGGGGCGAACAAGCTTTCTTT. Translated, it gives CASSSTGGEQAFF.

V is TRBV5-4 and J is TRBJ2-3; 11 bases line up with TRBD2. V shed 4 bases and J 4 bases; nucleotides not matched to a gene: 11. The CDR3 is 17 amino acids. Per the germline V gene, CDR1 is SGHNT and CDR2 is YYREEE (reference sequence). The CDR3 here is CASSVEGLAAGADTQYF. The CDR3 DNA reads TGTGCCAGCAGCGTGGAGGGACTAGCGGCTGGGGCAGATACGCAGTATTTT.

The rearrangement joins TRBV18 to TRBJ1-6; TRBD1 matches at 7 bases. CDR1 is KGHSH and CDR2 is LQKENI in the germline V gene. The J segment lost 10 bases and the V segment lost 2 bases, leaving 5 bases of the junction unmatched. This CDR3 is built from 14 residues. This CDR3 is CASSPDRDRSPLHF. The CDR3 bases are TGTGCCAGCTCACCAGACAGGGACCGATCACCCCTCCACTTT.

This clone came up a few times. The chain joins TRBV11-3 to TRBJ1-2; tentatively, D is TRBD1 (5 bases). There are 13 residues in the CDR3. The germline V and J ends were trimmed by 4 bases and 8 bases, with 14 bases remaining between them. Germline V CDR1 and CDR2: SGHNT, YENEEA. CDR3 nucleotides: TGTGCCAGCAGCTCCCCTCGGACATACGGCTACACCTTC. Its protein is CASSSPRTYGYTF.

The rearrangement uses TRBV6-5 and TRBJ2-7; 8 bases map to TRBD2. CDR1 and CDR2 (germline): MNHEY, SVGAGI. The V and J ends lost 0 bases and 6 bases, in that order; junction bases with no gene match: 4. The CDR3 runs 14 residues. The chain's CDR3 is CASSYSILAGEQYF. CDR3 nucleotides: TGTGCCAGCAGTTACTCGATTCTAGCGGGCGAGCAGTACTTC.

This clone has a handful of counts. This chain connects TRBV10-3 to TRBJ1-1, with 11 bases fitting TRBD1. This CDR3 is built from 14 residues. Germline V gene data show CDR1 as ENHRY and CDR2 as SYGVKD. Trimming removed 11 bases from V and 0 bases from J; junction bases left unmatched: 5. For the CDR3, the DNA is TGTGCCTCCGGGACAGGGGGAGTGAACACTGAAGCTTTCTTT. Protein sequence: CASGTGGVNTEAFF.

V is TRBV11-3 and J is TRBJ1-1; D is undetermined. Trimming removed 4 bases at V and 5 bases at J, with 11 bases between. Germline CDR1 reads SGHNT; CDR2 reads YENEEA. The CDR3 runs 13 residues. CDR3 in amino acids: CASSSRPGTEAFF. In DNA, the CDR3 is TGTGCCAGCAGCTCCCGACCGGGGACTGAAGCTTTCTTT.

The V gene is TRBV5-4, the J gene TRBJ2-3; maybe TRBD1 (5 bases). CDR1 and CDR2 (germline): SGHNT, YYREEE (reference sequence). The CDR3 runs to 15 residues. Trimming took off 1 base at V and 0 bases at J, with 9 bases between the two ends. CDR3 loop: CASSLSGASTDTQYF. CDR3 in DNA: TGTGCCAGCAGCTTGAGTGGGGCTAGCACAGATACGCAGTATTTT.

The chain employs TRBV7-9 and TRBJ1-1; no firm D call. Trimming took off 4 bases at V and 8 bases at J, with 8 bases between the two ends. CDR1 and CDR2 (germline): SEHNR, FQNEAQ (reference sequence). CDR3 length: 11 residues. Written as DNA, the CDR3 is TGTGCCAGCAGCTACGGTGCAGAAGCTTTCTTT. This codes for CASSYGAEAFF.

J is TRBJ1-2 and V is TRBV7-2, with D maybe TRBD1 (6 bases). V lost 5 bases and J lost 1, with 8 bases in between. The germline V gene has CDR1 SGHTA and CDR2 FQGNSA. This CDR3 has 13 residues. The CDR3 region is CASSQDSNYGYTF. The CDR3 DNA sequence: TGTGCCAGCAGCCAGGACAGTAACTATGGCTACACCTTC.

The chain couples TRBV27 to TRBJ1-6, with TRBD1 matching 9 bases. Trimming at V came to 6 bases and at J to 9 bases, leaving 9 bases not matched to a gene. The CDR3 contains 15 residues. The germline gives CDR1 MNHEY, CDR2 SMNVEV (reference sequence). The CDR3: CASSPGGDRASPLHF. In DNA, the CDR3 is TGTGCCAGCAGCCCCGGGGGGGACAGGGCTTCACCCCTCCACTTT.

The CDR3: CASSLGGQGDLPQHF. The DNA for the CDR3 is TGTGCCAGCAGCTTAGGGGGCCAGGGGGATTTGCCCCAGCATTTT. This chain connects TRBV7-8 to TRBJ1-5, with 7 bases aligning to TRBD1. The junction had 9 bases not matched to a gene; V was cut back by 1 base and J by 9 bases. CDR3 length: 15 residues. CDR1 SGHVS and CDR2 FQNEAQ come from the germline V gene.

CDR3 in amino acids: CASSSGNTEAFF. CDR3 DNA: TGCGCCAGCAGCTCAGGGAACACTGAAGCTTTCTTT. The rearrangement joins TRBV5-1 to TRBJ1-1; no clear D. CDR1 is SGHRS and CDR2 is YFSETQ in the germline V gene. Trimming removed 3 bases at V and 1 base at J, with 4 bases between. The CDR3 covers 12 residues.

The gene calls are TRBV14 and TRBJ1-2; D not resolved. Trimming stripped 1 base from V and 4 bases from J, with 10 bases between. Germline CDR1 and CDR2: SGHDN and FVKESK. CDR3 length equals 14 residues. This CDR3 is CASSQGAIFYGYTF. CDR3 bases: TGTGCCAGCAGCCAAGGGGCCATCTTCTATGGCTACACCTTC.

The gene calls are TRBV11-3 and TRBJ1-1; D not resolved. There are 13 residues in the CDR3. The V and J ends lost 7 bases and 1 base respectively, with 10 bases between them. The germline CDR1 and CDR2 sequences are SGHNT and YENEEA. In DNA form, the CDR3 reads TGTGCCAGCAACGGGAGAACGAACACTGAAGCTTTCTTT. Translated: CASNGRTNTEAFF.

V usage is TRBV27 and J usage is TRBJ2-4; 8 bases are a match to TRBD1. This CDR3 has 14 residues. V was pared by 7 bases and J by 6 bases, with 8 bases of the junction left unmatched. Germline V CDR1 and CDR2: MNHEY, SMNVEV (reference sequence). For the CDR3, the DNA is TGTGCCAGCATCCTGGACAGGGTTGGAAACATTCAGTACTTC. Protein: CASILDRVGNIQYF.

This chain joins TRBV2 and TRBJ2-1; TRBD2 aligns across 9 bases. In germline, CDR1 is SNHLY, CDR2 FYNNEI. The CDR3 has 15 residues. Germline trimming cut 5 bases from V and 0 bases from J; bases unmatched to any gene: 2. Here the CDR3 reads CASSLAGSSYNEQFF. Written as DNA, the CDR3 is TGTGCCAGCAGTCTAGCGGGGAGCTCCTACAATGAGCAGTTCTTC.

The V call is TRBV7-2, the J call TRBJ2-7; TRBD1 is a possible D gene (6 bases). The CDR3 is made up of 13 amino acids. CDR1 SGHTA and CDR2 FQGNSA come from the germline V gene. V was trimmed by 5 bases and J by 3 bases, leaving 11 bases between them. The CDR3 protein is CASSLSQGYEQYF. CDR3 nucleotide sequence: TGTGCCAGCAGCCTATCACAGGGCTACGAGCAGTACTTC.

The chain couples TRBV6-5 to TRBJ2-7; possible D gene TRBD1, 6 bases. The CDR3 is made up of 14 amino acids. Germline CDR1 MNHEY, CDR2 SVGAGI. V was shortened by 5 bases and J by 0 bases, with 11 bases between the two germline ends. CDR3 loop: CASSASTGSYEQYF. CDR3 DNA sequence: TGTGCCAGCAGTGCGTCGACAGGCTCCTACGAGCAGTACTTC.

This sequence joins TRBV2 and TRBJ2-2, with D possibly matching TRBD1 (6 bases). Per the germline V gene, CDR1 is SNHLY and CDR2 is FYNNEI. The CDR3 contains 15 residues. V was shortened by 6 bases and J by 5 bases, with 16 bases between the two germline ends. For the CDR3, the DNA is TGTGCCAGCAGAAAAGAAGACAGGTTGACCGGGGAGCTGTTTTTT. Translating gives CASRKEDRLTGELFF.

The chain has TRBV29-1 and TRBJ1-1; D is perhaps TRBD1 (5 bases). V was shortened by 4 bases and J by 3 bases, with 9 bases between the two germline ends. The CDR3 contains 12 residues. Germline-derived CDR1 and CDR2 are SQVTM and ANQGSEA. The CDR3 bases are TGCAGCGTTGTGGGGGACTACACTGAAGCTTTCTTT. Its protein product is CSVVGDYTEAFF.

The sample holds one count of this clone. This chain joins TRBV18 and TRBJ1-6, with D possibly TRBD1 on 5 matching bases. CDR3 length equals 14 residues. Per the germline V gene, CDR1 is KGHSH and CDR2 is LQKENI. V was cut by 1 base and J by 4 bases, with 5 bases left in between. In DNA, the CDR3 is TGTGCCAGCTCACCACAGGGGTATAATTCACCCCTCCACTTT. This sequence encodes CASSPQGYNSPLHF.

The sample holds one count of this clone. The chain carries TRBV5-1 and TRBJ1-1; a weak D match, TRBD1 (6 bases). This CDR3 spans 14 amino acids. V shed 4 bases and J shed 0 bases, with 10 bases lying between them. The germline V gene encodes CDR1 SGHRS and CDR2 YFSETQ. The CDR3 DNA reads TGCGCCAGCAGCCTTTGGGACATGAACACTGAAGCTTTCTTT. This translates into CASSLWDMNTEAFF.

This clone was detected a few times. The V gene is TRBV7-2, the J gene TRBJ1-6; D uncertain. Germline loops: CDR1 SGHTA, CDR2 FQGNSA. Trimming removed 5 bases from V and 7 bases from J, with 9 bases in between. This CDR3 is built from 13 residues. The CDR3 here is CASSPRGNSPLHF. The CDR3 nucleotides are TGTGCCAGCAGCCCTCGGGGAAATTCACCCCTCCACTTT. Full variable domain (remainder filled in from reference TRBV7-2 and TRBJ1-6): GAGVSQSPSNKVTEKGKDVELRCDPISGHTALYWYRQSLGQGLEFLIYFQGNSAPDKSGLPSDRFSAERTGGSVSTLTIQRTQQEDSAVYLCASSPRGNSPLHFGNGTRLTVT.

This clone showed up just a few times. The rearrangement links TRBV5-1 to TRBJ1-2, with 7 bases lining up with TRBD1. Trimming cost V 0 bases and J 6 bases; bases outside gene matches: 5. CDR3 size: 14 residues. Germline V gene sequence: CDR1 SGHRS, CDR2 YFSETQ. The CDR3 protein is CASSLETGLDGYTF. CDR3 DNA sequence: TGCGCCAGCAGCTTGGAGACAGGGTTGGATGGCTACACCTTC.